This TCR beta chain originates from a study of OX40 agonist ivuxolimab in advanced cancers. As for the study in general: Partial responses were achieved by three patients: one hepatocellular carcinoma, two cutaneous melanoma.

Trimming stripped 1 base from V and 6 bases from J, with 21 bases between. This CDR3 spans 17 amino acids. CDR1 is SGHAT, CDR2 FQNNGV, per germline. Repertoires were generated with immunoSEQ multiplex PCR, while TCRdb's copy carries only in-frame clones and drops some. The table lists about 7,800 clones, around two thirds of them singletons. The input for sequencing was CD4+ or CD8+ T cells sorted from blood, taken in a trial of the OX40 agonist ivuxolimab. The chain carries TRBV11-2 and TRBJ1-2, with D possibly TRBD1 on 5 matching bases. The source of this sequence is an adult with an advanced solid tumor such as melanoma, head and neck, liver or kidney cancer. The CDR3: CASSLVLSMRQGDGYTF. As DNA, the CDR3 is TGTGCCAGCAGCTTAGTATTATCGATGCGGCAGGGAGATGGCTACACCTTC.